A single sample is the source of the 30 T cell receptor beta chains below, sequenced in a study of shared clonotypes between healthy human individuals. Only in-frame clones appear in the TCRdb table, and some are missing; sequencing was by immunoSEQ multiplex PCR. Seen here are hundreds of thousands of clones, approximately 79% observed once, and the top ten hold around 2%. The sequencing input was memory CD4+ T cells sorted from blood. The sample's subset: CD45RA-negative fraction. Every receptor here comes from a woman in her thirties in good health.

The chain uses TRBV7-9 and TRBJ2-3; TRBD2 aligns across 9 bases. The CDR3 consists of 16 residues. V trimming: 6 bases; J trimming: 5 bases; junction bases outside the gene matches: 12. Germline V lookup: CDR1 SEHNR, CDR2 FQNEAQ (reference sequence). CDR3 protein: CASRDRETRGGDTQYF. In nucleotides, the CDR3 is TGTGCCAGCAGAGACCGGGAGACGCGGGGGGGAGATACGCAGTATTTT. Together with reference TRBV7-9 and TRBJ2-3, the CDR3 gives the full variable domain: DTGVSQNPRHKITKRGQNVTFRCDPISEHNRLYWYRQTLGQGPEFLTYFQNEAQLEKSRLLSDRFSAERPKGSFSTLEIQRTEQGDSAMYLCASRDRETRGGDTQYFGPGTRLTVL.

This chain links TRBV7-8 with TRBJ1-5; no firm D call. CDR1 and CDR2 (germline): SGHVS, FQNEAQ. V lost 0 bases to trimming and J lost 4 bases, with 10 bases between them. This CDR3 spans 15 amino acids. The CDR3 nucleotides read TGTGCCAGCAGCTTAGCGCTCTCAAGAAATCAGCCCCAGCATTTT. It specifies CASSLALSRNQPQHF.

The J gene is TRBJ2-1, the V gene TRBV7-2; the match to TRBD2 covers 8 bases. The germline CDR1 and CDR2 sequences are SGHTA and FQGNSA. The CDR3 runs to 14 residues. V shed 5 bases and J 2 bases; nucleotides not matched to a gene: 2. CDR3 sequence: CASSPLAAYNEQFF. CDR3 nucleotides: TGTGCCAGCAGCCCACTAGCGGCCTACAATGAGCAGTTCTTC.

This clone was seen a few times. V gene TRBV6-5 combines with J gene TRBJ1-1; TRBD1 might be the D (6 bases). The CDR3 is made up of 13 amino acids. V lost 2 bases to trimming and J lost 6 bases, with 10 bases between them. In germline, CDR1 is MNHEY, CDR2 SVGAGI. The CDR3 nucleotides read TGTGCCAGCAGTTACATGGGACATTCTGAAGCTTTCTTT. Encoded protein: CASSYMGHSEAFF.

The rearrangement joins TRBV10-2 to TRBJ2-3, with 12 bases aligning to TRBD2. The V gene end was trimmed by 1 base and the J gene end by 2 bases; junction bases not matched to a gene: 4. The germline V gene encodes CDR1 WSHSY and CDR2 SAAADI. The length of the CDR3 is 17 residues. Here the CDR3 DNA reads TGCGCCAGCAGTGAGTACCGGACTAGCGGGAACACAGATACGCAGTATTTT. Protein: CASSEYRTSGNTDTQYF.

This chain links TRBV10-3 with TRBJ2-7; D is unresolved. Trimming removed 6 bases from V and 0 bases from J, with 12 bases in between. CDR1 ENHRY and CDR2 SYGVKD come from the germline V gene. CDR3 length equals 14 residues. The CDR3 bases are TGTGCCATCAGGAAAGACGGCAGCTCCTACGAGCAGTACTTC. This gives the protein CAIRKDGSSYEQYF.

The chain joins TRBV28 to TRBJ2-2, with 10 bases identical to TRBD2. Germline V gene data show CDR1 as MDHEN and CDR2 as SYDVKM. The CDR3 sequence is 15 residues long. V lost 4 bases to trimming and J lost 1 base; unmatched junction nucleotides: 0. The CDR3 bases are TGTGCCAGCAGTTCTAGCGGGAGGAACACCGGGGAGCTGTTTTTT. Translation: CASSSSGRNTGELFF.

The chain recombines TRBV18 with TRBJ2-3; tentative D call: TRBD1 (6 bases). V shed 6 bases and J shed 0 bases, with 19 bases lying between them. CDR3 length: 17 amino acids. Germline V CDR1 and CDR2: KGHSH, LQKENI. CDR3 sequence (DNA): TGTGCCAGCTCTACCTTCCTCCCGGACAGTAGCACAGATACGCAGTATTTT. This translates into CASSTFLPDSSTDTQYF. Full variable domain (remainder filled in from reference TRBV18 and TRBJ2-3): NAGVMQNPRHLVRRRGQEARLRCSPMKGHSHVYWYRQLPEEGLKFMVYLQKENIIDESGMPKERFSAEFPKEGPSILRIQQVVRGDSAAYFCASSTFLPDSSTDTQYFGPGTRLTVL.

The chain joins TRBV29-1 to TRBJ2-2; D could derive from TRBD1 or TRBD2 (6 bases each). The germline gives CDR1 SQVTM, CDR2 ANQGSEA. The CDR3 contains 14 residues. V lost 5 bases, J lost 2 bases, and 12 bases lay in between. For the CDR3, the DNA is TGCAGCGTTCCGGGGGCAGTTAACACCGGGGAGCTGTTTTTT. Amino acids: CSVPGAVNTGELFF.

Concerning this clone itself: Other DNA sequences of this sample code for an identical CDR3. This chain uses TRBV18 with TRBJ2-7; possible D gene TRBD1, 8 bases. Germline loops: CDR1 KGHSH, CDR2 LQKENI. V dropped 3 bases and J dropped 3 bases, with 15 bases sitting between them. This CDR3 has 15 residues. CDR3 coding DNA: TGTGCCAGCTCACCGAGCGGGACAGGAGACTACGAGCAGTACTTC. Protein: CASSPSGTGDYEQYF.

On this clone itself: Other DNA sequences within the sample encode an identical CDR3. The chain links TRBV6-5 to TRBJ1-5, with TRBD1 matching 9 bases. This CDR3 region has 14 residues. Germline V gene data show CDR1 as MNHEY and CDR2 as SVGAGI. The V gene end was trimmed by 6 bases and the J gene end by 3 bases; junction bases not matched to a gene: 3. The CDR3 loop is CASSRTGVNQPQHF. DNA of the CDR3: TGTGCCAGCAGCCGGACAGGGGTCAATCAGCCCCAGCATTTT.

V gene TRBV25-1 combines with J gene TRBJ1-3; D remains ambiguous. The germline V and J ends were trimmed by 3 bases and 6 bases, with 6 bases remaining between them. Germline V lookup: CDR1 MGHDK, CDR2 SYGVNS. The CDR3 length is 12 residues. DNA of the CDR3: TGTGCCAGCAGTGAGGGAGAAAACACCATATATTTT. It yields the protein CASSEGENTIYF.

In this sample, this clone turned up many times. This chain joins TRBV28 and TRBJ2-4, with 10 positions matching TRBD1. The germline CDR1 and CDR2 sequences are MDHEN and SYDVKM. This CDR3 has 16 amino acids. J lost 6 bases, V lost 5 bases, and 10 bases had no gene match. In DNA form, the CDR3 reads TGTGCCAGCAGTGATCCGACAGGGGGCGGGATAAACATTCAGTACTTC. It is translated as CASSDPTGGGINIQYF.

The V and J genes are TRBV6-1 and TRBJ2-7, with 8 bases aligning to TRBD1. V lost 7 bases, J lost 3 bases, and 5 bases stayed unmatched. The CDR3 sequence is 13 residues long. In germline, CDR1 is MNHNS, CDR2 SASEGT. DNA for the CDR3: TGTGCCAGCAAAACAGGGGGACACTACGAGCAGTACTTC. Translated, it gives CASKTGGHYEQYF.

The chain joins TRBV14 to TRBJ2-1; TRBD1 or TRBD2 may be the D gene (5 bases each). There are 14 residues in the CDR3. V lost 0 bases to trimming and J lost 5 bases, with 8 bases between them. Germline-derived CDR1 and CDR2 are SGHDN and FVKESK. CDR3 coding DNA: TGTGCCAGCAGCCAAGAGGGGGACCACAATGAGCAGTTCTTC. It is translated as CASSQEGDHNEQFF.

This rearrangement joins TRBV19 to TRBJ2-6; 14 nucleotides line up with TRBD2. V shed 6 bases and J 2 bases; nucleotides not matched to a gene: 12. CDR1 is LNHDA and CDR2 is SQIVND in the germline V gene (reference sequence). This CDR3 has 20 amino acids. The CDR3 DNA sequence: TGTGCCAGTAGCAGTTCTCGACTAGCGGGAGGGGAAACTGGGGCCAACGTCCTGACTTTC. This gives the protein CASSSSRLAGGETGANVLTF.

This clone was counted only a few times. V is TRBV7-2 and J is TRBJ2-1; the match to TRBD2 covers 9 bases. The CDR3 loop spans 16 amino acids. From germline, CDR1 is SGHTA and CDR2 FQGNSA. J lost 12 bases, V lost 4 bases, and 16 bases had no gene match. The CDR3 DNA reads TGTGCCAGCAGCTCCACCTCTCTGGGCGGGAGGGCCTGGCAGTTCTTC. Amino acid sequence: CASSSTSLGGRAWQFF.

The chain's CDR3 is CASSRAAGEAYNEQFF. In DNA, the CDR3 is TGTGCCAGCAGCCGTGCGGCGGGAGAGGCCTACAATGAGCAGTTCTTC. This chain joins TRBV7-2 and TRBJ2-1; 7 nucleotides match TRBD2. The CDR3 has 16 residues. V was pared by 5 bases and J by 2 bases, with 9 bases of the junction left unmatched. Looked up from germline, CDR1 is SGHTA and CDR2 is FQGNSA.

The chain combines TRBV6-1 with TRBJ1-5; possible D gene TRBD1, 6 bases. Germline-derived CDR1 and CDR2 are MNHNS and SASEGT. This CDR3 has 13 amino acids. The germline V and J ends were trimmed by 11 bases and 3 bases, with 14 bases remaining between them. The CDR3 region has the DNA TGTGCCTCTCATAGGGGGATCAATCAGCCCCAGCATTTT. Its translation: CASHRGINQPQHF.

The rearrangement joins TRBV19 to TRBJ1-2, with D uncertain. The CDR3 runs to 14 residues. CDR1 and CDR2 from the germline V gene are LNHDA and SQIVND (reference sequence). V dropped 5 bases and J dropped 5 bases, with 15 bases sitting between them. Written as DNA, the CDR3 is TGTGCCAGTAGTCCAACCGACGGAAGATATGGCTACACCTTC. As protein: CASSPTDGRYGYTF.

V usage is TRBV6-5 and J usage is TRBJ1-1; a possible D gene is TRBD1 (5 bases). Between the trimmed V and J ends, which lost 0 bases and 5 bases, there was a span of 10 bases. Germline CDR1 MNHEY, CDR2 SVGAGI. This CDR3 spans 14 amino acids. CDR3 DNA: TGTGCCAGCAGTTACTCAGGGGTGAGGACTGAAGCTTTCTTT. This encodes CASSYSGVRTEAFF.

The chain joins TRBV6-5 to TRBJ1-1, with D possibly being TRBD1 (6 bases). The germline CDR1 and CDR2 sequences are MNHEY and SVGAGI. V was clipped by 2 bases and J by 1 base, with 8 bases between them. This CDR3 spans 14 amino acids. The CDR3 nucleotides are TGTGCCAGCAGTTACGACAGGAGGAACACTGAAGCTTTCTTT. Its protein is CASSYDRRNTEAFF.

This chain uses TRBV2 with TRBJ2-5; 11 nucleotides line up with TRBD2. The J call may be mistaken, given a closer DNA end match to TRBJ2-7. Germline V gene data show CDR1 as SNHLY and CDR2 as FYNNEI. There are 15 residues in the CDR3. Here the CDR3 reads CASSGGLADWYEQYF. The CDR3, as DNA: TGTGCCAGCAGTGGGGGACTAGCGGACTGGTACGAGCAGTACTTC.

The table lists this clone with many counts. The V call is TRBV27, the J call TRBJ1-2, with D tentatively TRBD1 (6 bases). The V gene's germline CDR1 is MNHEY and CDR2 SMNVEV (reference sequence). V lost 5 bases to trimming and J lost 4 bases, with 20 bases between them. CDR3 length equals 16 residues. The CDR3 nucleotides read TGTGCCAGCAGTCTGACCCGGGGGGCAGGAAGCTATGGCTACACCTTC. Translated: CASSLTRGAGSYGYTF.

The chain couples TRBV6-1 to TRBJ1-3, with D possibly TRBD1 on 6 matching bases. Trimming cost V 6 bases and J 6 bases, with 15 bases left between them. From germline, CDR1 is MNHNS and CDR2 SASEGT. The CDR3 runs to 14 residues. CDR3 bases: TGTGCCAGCAGCCGGGACATTAAGGAAAACACCATATATTTT. The encoded protein is CASSRDIKENTIYF.

This sequence joins TRBV18 and TRBJ2-3, with D perhaps TRBD1 or TRBD2 (5 bases each). Trimming took 8 bases from V and 2 from J, leaving 14 bases between them. CDR3 length: 14 residues. Germline CDR1 reads KGHSH; CDR2 reads LQKENI. The chain's CDR3 is CASTLPGTTDTQYF. The CDR3 DNA follows: TGTGCCAGCACGTTACCAGGGACCACAGATACGCAGTATTTT.

The genes are TRBV2 and TRBJ2-5; D could derive from TRBD1 or TRBD2 (6 bases each). The ends were cut back, 6 bases at V and 4 bases at J, with 15 bases in the middle. This CDR3 region has 14 residues. Germline values: CDR1 SNHLY, CDR2 FYNNEI. In DNA, the CDR3 is TGTGCCAGCAGCCGTGCCGGGGGCGGAGAGACCCAGTACTTC. Translated, it gives CASSRAGGGETQYF.

This chain uses TRBV27 with TRBJ1-5; D remains unclear. Germline V gives CDR1 MNHEY, CDR2 SMNVEV (reference sequence). This CDR3 has 15 residues. V dropped 1 base and J dropped 7 bases, with 14 bases sitting between them. The CDR3 protein is CASSLLLGSGQPQHF. The CDR3 DNA sequence: TGTGCCAGCAGTTTATTGCTGGGCTCCGGCCAGCCCCAGCATTTT.

The chain carries TRBV5-4 and TRBJ2-1; TRBD2 agrees at 11 bases. Germline CDR1 and CDR2: SGHNT and YYREEE (reference sequence). Germline trimming cut 4 bases from V and 8 bases from J; bases unmatched to any gene: 8. This CDR3 has 15 residues. CDR3 nucleotides: TGTGCCAGCAGCCCAACTAGCGGGAGCCACTATGAGCAGTTCTTC. This translates into CASSPTSGSHYEQFF.

V usage is TRBV28 and J usage is TRBJ1-3; maybe TRBD1 (6 bases). The CDR3 sequence is 16 residues long. Germline V lookup: CDR1 MDHEN, CDR2 SYDVKM. The V gene lost 1 base and the J gene lost 1 base, with 11 bases spanning the gap. The CDR3 reads CASSLSTTGSGNTIYF. The DNA for the CDR3 is TGTGCCAGCAGTTTATCGACCACAGGGTCTGGAAACACCATATATTTT.